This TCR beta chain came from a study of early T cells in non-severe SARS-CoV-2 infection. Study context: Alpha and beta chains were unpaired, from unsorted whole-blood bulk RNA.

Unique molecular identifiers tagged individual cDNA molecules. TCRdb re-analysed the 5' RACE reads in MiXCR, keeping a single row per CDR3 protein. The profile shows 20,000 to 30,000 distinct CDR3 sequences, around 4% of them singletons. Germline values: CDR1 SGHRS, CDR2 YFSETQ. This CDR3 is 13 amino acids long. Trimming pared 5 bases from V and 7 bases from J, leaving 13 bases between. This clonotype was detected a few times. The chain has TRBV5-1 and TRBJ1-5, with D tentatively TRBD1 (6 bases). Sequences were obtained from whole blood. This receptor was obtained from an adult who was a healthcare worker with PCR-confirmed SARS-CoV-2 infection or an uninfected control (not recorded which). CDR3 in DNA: TGCGCCAGCAGTTTGAACAGGGCGCAGCCCCAGCATTTT. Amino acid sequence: CASSLNRAQPQHF. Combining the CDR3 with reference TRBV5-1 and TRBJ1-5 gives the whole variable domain KAGVTQTPRYLIKTRGQQVTLSCSPISGHRSVSWYQQTPGQGLQFLFEYFSETQRNKGNFPGRFSGRQFSNSRSEMNVSTLELGDSALYLCASSLNRAQPQHFGDGTRLSIL.